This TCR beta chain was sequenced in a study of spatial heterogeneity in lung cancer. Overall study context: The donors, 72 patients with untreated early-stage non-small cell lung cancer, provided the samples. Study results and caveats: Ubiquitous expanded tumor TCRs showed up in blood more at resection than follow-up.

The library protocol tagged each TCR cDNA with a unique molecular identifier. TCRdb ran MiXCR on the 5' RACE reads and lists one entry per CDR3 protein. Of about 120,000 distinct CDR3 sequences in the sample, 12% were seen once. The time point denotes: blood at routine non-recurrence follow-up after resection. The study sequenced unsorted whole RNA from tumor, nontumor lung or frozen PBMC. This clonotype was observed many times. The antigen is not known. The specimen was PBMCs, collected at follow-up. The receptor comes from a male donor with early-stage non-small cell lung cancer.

The CDR3 nucleotides are TGTGCCAGCAGCACACAAAGGGACAGAAATGAAAAACTGTTTTTT. It yields the protein CASSTQRDRNEKLFF. The gene calls are TRBV7-9 and TRBJ1-4, with TRBD1 matching over 7 bases. V dropped 5 bases and J dropped 5; count of bases not matched to a gene: 8. The germline V gene has CDR1 SEHNR and CDR2 FQNEAQ (reference sequence). The CDR3 extends over 15 amino acids.